This T cell receptor beta chain originates from a study of cytomegalovirus exposure and HLA in healthy donors. Per the germline V gene, CDR1 is SNHLY and CDR2 is FYNNEI. The CDR3 extends over 15 amino acids. Unmatched junction bases numbered 7, after V lost 3 bases and J lost 8 bases. PCR used 60 Vbeta primers and 13 Jbeta primers. The data were produced by immunoSEQ multiplex PCR, yet TCRdb's version contains in-frame clones alone and is incomplete. The profile shows approximately 97,000 clones, 83% of them singletons. The rearrangement joins TRBV2 to TRBJ1-6; 7 bases fit TRBD1. Input material: PBMCs. This sequence was found in a middle-aged man in good health and CMV-seronegative. The CDR3 sequence: CASSERQGFDSPLHF. CDR3 bases: TGTGCCAGCAGTGAGCGACAGGGTTTTGATTCACCCCTCCACTTT.